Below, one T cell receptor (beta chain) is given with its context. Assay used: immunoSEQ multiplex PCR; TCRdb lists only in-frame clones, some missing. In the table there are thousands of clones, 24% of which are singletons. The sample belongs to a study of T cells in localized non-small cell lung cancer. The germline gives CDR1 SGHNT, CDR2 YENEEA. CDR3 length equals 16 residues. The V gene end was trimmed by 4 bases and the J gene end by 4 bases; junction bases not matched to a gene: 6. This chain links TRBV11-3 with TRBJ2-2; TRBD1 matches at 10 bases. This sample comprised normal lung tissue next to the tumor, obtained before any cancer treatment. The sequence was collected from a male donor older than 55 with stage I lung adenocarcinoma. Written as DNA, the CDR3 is TGTGCCAGCAGCTCCGGACAGGGGGGAGGCACCGGGGAGCTGTTTTTT. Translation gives CASSSGQGGGTGELFF.